The 32 T cell receptor beta chains in this list originate from one sample, sequenced in a study of T cells after yellow fever vaccination. TCRdb analysed the 5' RACE reads with MiXCR anew, one entry per CDR3 protein. The sample carries hundreds of thousands of distinct CDR3 sequences, 9% to 15% recorded once. The material was PBMCs, obtained on the day of the yellow fever booster vaccination. The receptors originated from a man between 25 and 39 years old who received the YFV17D yellow fever vaccine.

The CDR3 nucleotides are TGTGCCACCAGCATTGCAGGGGAATCCTACGAGCAGTACTTC. Its translation: CATSIAGESYEQYF. J is TRBJ2-7 and V is TRBV15; maybe TRBD1 (6 bases). The V end lost 4 bases, the J end lost 1 base, and 11 bases lay between the germline ends. This CDR3 spans 14 amino acids. Germline V gene lookup returns CDR1 LNHNV and CDR2 YYDKDF (reference sequence).

The gene calls are TRBV20-1 and TRBJ2-1, with D possibly matching TRBD2 (6 bases). Germline V gene lookup returns CDR1 DFQATT and CDR2 SNEGSKA (reference sequence). V was pared by 0 bases and J by 0 bases, with 12 bases between. The CDR3 loop spans 16 amino acids. As DNA, the CDR3 is TGCAGTGCTAGAGATTCGAAGCGGGTCTCCTACAATGAGCAGTTCTTC. Translation gives CSARDSKRVSYNEQFF.

In its sample, this clonotype was seen a few times. This chain connects TRBV20-1 to TRBJ2-1, with 7 nucleotides matching TRBD2. The ends lost 4 bases at V and 5 bases at J; junction bases unmatched: 8. CDR1 and CDR2 (germline): DFQATT, SNEGSKA (reference sequence). The CDR3 extends over 14 amino acids. The CDR3 nucleotides are TGCAGTGCTACACGCGCCGGGAGGAACAATGAGCAGTTCTTC. The encoded protein is CSATRAGRNNEQFF.

V and J are TRBV30 and TRBJ1-2; 10 nucleotides align to TRBD1. J gave up 6 bases and V 4 bases, and 14 bases lay outside the gene matches. The CDR3 has 16 residues. Germline lookup yields CDR1 GTSNPN and CDR2 SVGIG (reference sequence). The chain's CDR3 is CAWTPDRGEGWHGYTF. CDR3 DNA sequence: TGTGCCTGGACCCCGGACAGGGGGGAAGGGTGGCATGGCTACACCTTC. Variable domain in full (rest from reference TRBV30 and TRBJ1-2): SQTIHQWPATLVQPVGSPLSLECTVEGTSNPNLYWYRQAAGRGLQLLFYSVGIGQISSEVPQNLSASRPQDRQFILSSKKLLLSDSGFYLCAWTPDRGEGWHGYTFGSGTRLTVV.

The chain is built from TRBV5-6 and TRBJ2-7; 7 bases match TRBD2. Trimming took 4 bases from V and 6 from J; bases not matched to a gene: 13. The V gene's germline CDR1 is SGHDT and CDR2 YYEEEE. This CDR3 is 15 amino acids long. In nucleotides, the CDR3 is TGTGCCAGCAGCCGGTTCTTGCGGGAGAAGAGCGAGCAGTACTTC. Its protein is CASSRFLREKSEQYF.

This clonotype was seen more than once but under ten times. The V gene is TRBV6-2 or TRBV6-3, the J gene TRBJ2-1; 9 bases agree with TRBD2. CDR1 is MNHEY, CDR2 SVGEGT, per germline. The V segment lost 4 bases and the J segment 14 bases; nucleotides outside the gene matches: 21. CDR3 length equals 17 residues. The CDR3 DNA follows: TGTGCCAGCAGTTCCTGGCTCGTTCTAGCGGGACAGACGGAGGAGTTCTTC. Encoded protein: CASSSWLVLAGQTEEFF.

This clonotype was detected a few times. One end of the junction varies from germline; a read error may be responsible. The rearrangement links TRBV11-2 to TRBJ2-3, with TRBD2 matching 8 bases. CDR1 is SGHAT, CDR2 FQNNGV, per germline. This CDR3 region has 9 residues. Here the CDR3 DNA reads TGTGCCAGCAGCGCTAGCGGGCCCTTT. Protein: CASSASGPF.

The chain has TRBV10-1 and TRBJ2-5; a possible D gene is TRBD2 (6 bases). V dropped 4 bases and J dropped 7 bases, with 16 bases sitting between them. The CDR3 sequence is 14 residues long. Germline CDR1 WNHNN, CDR2 SYGVQD (reference sequence). Written as DNA, the CDR3 is TGCGCCAGCAGTGTGGCGGGGAAGGGTGGGACCCAGTACTTC. Its protein is CASSVAGKGGTQYF.

V is TRBV5-1 and J is TRBJ2-7; TRBD1 matches at 9 bases. Losses at the gene ends were 0 bases for V and 6 bases for J; bases not matched to a gene: 10. Per germline, CDR1 SGHRS and CDR2 YFSETQ. CDR3 length: 16 amino acids. Written as DNA, the CDR3 is TGCGCCAGCAGCTTGGACCGGACAGGGGACCTACGCGAGCAGTACTTC. This translates into CASSLDRTGDLREQYF.

The chain combines TRBV19 with TRBJ2-7, with D perhaps TRBD1 or TRBD2 (6 bases each). The CDR3 consists of 13 residues. The V gene's germline CDR1 is LNHDA and CDR2 SQIVND (reference sequence). V shed 7 bases and J shed 3 bases, with 13 bases lying between them. DNA for the CDR3: TGTGCCAGTAACGGGGGCCACGGCTACGAGCAGTACTTC. The encoded protein is CASNGGHGYEQYF.

This clonotype was counted only a few times. The chain has TRBV21-1 and TRBJ2-5; whether TRBD1, the table's D call, matches the DNA was not checked. TRBV21-1 is deemed a pseudogene. The CDR3 runs to 18 residues. CDR3 protein: CASSKNPEESGDQETQYF. The CDR3 DNA follows: TGTGCCAGCAGCAAAAATCCCGAGGAATCGGGGGACCAAGAGACCCAGTACTTC.

The V and J genes are TRBV20-1 and TRBJ2-3, with D perhaps matching TRBD2 (6 bases). V gave up 5 bases and J gave up 0 bases, with 9 bases separating them. CDR3 length: 13 residues. The germline gives CDR1 DFQATT, CDR2 SNEGSKA (reference sequence). The CDR3 region has the DNA TGCAGTGCTTGGGACTTAAGCACAGATACGCAGTATTTT. It encodes CSAWDLSTDTQYF.

This clonotype was seen more than once but under ten times. This chain links TRBV6-1 with TRBJ1-2; D is undetermined. Trimming stripped 4 bases from V and 0 bases from J, with 12 bases between. The CDR3 extends over 15 amino acids. Germline CDR1 is MNHNS and CDR2 is SASEGT. The DNA of the CDR3 is TGTGCCAGCAGTGGCACTGGCCGATCTAACTATGGCTACACCTTC. Amino acid sequence: CASSGTGRSNYGYTF.

This clonotype was picked up a small number of times. The chain couples TRBV10-3 to TRBJ2-7; 7 bases fit TRBD1. Germline CDR1 reads ENHRY; CDR2 reads SYGVKD. Germline trimming cut 5 bases from V and 2 bases from J; bases unmatched to any gene: 3. The CDR3 extends over 13 amino acids. The CDR3 coding sequence is TGTGCCATCAGTACAGGGGCCGCCTACGAGCAGTACTTC. Translation: CAISTGAAYEQYF.

This clonotype was detected ten times or more. The gene calls are TRBV7-2 and TRBJ2-7; the D is unclear. V shed 1 base and J shed 4 bases, with 5 bases lying between them. The CDR3 contains 12 residues. CDR1 SGHTA and CDR2 FQGNSA come from the germline V gene. CDR3 sequence: CASSLGVYEQYF. The CDR3 DNA reads TGTGCCAGCAGCTTAGGCGTTTACGAGCAGTACTTC.

This clonotype occurred a few times. The genes are TRBV7-8 and TRBJ2-5; 8 bases line up with TRBD1. The trim removed 6 bases at V and 4 bases at J, leaving 7 bases unmatched. The CDR3 length is 14 residues. Germline CDR1 is SGHVS and CDR2 is FQNEAQ. The CDR3 is CASRFRGRGETQYF. The DNA of the CDR3 is TGTGCCAGCAGATTCAGGGGGCGCGGAGAGACCCAGTACTTC.

This clonotype was detected many times. V usage is TRBV4-1 and J usage is TRBJ2-3, with D hard to call. V lost 0 bases, J lost 10 bases, and 5 bases lay in between. The germline CDR1 and CDR2 sequences are MGHRA and YSYEKL. The CDR3 runs 11 residues. This CDR3 is CASSQDLSQYF. For the CDR3, the DNA is TGCGCCAGCAGCCAAGATCTTTCGCAGTATTTT.

The rearrangement uses TRBV6-2 or TRBV6-3 and TRBJ2-4, with D maybe TRBD1 (5 bases). The germline gives CDR1 MNHEY, CDR2 SVGEGT. Trimming cost V 4 bases and J 2 bases, with 12 bases left between them. CDR3 length equals 15 residues. The CDR3 is CASSLSGLSKNIQYF. The CDR3, as DNA: TGTGCCAGCAGTTTGTCAGGGCTGTCCAAAAACATTCAGTACTTC.

The chain has TRBV5-8 and TRBJ2-3; 12 bases are shared with TRBD1. Trimming at V came to 3 bases and at J to 3 bases, leaving 2 bases not matched to a gene. CDR1 is SGHTS, CDR2 YDEGEE, per germline. The CDR3 loop spans 15 amino acids. The CDR3 DNA is TGTGCCAGCAGCTGGGACAGGGGGCGAACAGATACGCAGTATTTT. It specifies CASSWDRGRTDTQYF.

This clonotype was recorded at least ten times. The chain joins TRBV7-2 to TRBJ1-4; 10 nucleotides line up with TRBD1. CDR3 length equals 14 residues. Trimming took 7 bases from V and 6 from J; bases not matched to a gene: 5. The germline gives CDR1 SGHTA, CDR2 FQGNSA. In DNA form, the CDR3 reads TGTGCCAGCAATCCGGGACAGGGGTATGAAAAACTGTTTTTT. Its protein product is CASNPGQGYEKLFF. Drawing the rest from reference TRBV7-2 and TRBJ1-4, the complete variable domain is GAGVSQSPSNKVTEKGKDVELRCDPISGHTALYWYRQSLGQGLEFLIYFQGNSAPDKSGLPSDRFSAERTGGSVSTLTIQRTQQEDSAVYLCASNPGQGYEKLFFGSGTQLSVL.

This chain joins TRBV10-3 and TRBJ1-1, with D uncertain. The ends were cut back, 6 bases at V and 4 bases at J, with 15 bases in the middle. The CDR3 consists of 14 residues. Germline-derived CDR1 and CDR2 are ENHRY and SYGVKD. CDR3: CAISEGGTVTEAFF. The CDR3 bases are TGTGCCATCAGCGAAGGAGGCACAGTCACTGAAGCTTTCTTT.

In its sample, this clonotype was seen many times. The V gene is TRBV20-1, the J gene TRBJ2-5, with unresolved D. V lost 0 bases, J lost 1 base, and 9 bases lay in between. The CDR3 runs to 14 residues. Germline V gene sequence: CDR1 DFQATT, CDR2 SNEGSKA (reference sequence). This chain's CDR3 is CSARDLAVQETQYF. CDR3 DNA: TGCAGTGCTAGAGATTTGGCAGTCCAAGAGACCCAGTACTTC.

The genes are TRBV27 and TRBJ2-3; no clear D. V was shortened by 7 bases and J by 2 bases, with 13 bases between the two germline ends. In germline, CDR1 is MNHEY, CDR2 SMNVEV (reference sequence). The CDR3 has 14 residues. The CDR3 region has the DNA TGTGCCAGCATGCTGAGAGCATTCACAGATACGCAGTATTTT. This encodes CASMLRAFTDTQYF.

The chain links TRBV11-2 to TRBJ2-7; 10 bases line up with TRBD2. Germline values: CDR1 SGHAT, CDR2 FQNNGV. This CDR3 comprises 16 residues. Losses at the gene ends were 5 bases for V and 3 bases for J; bases not matched to a gene: 10. The DNA of the CDR3 is TGTGCCAGCAGCGAGGGGGAAAAGCGGGAGGGCTACGAGCAGTACTTC. Translated: CASSEGEKREGYEQYF.

The chain combines TRBV30 with TRBJ2-5; possibly TRBD1 for D (7 bases). Germline V lookup: CDR1 GTSNPN, CDR2 SVGIG (reference sequence). Deletions cut 5 bases from V and 5 bases from J, with 12 bases between. CDR3 size: 12 residues. The CDR3 nucleotides are TGTGCCTGGGGAGGGGGCGGGGAGACCCAGTACTTC. It codes for CAWGGGGETQYF.

The rearrangement uses TRBV6-2 or TRBV6-3 and TRBJ2-7; the D is unclear. Germline CDR1 MNHEY, CDR2 SVGEGT. The CDR3 runs to 13 residues. The V and J ends lost 0 bases and 3 bases respectively, with 6 bases between them. The CDR3 loop is CASSYSSFYEQYF. CDR3 DNA: TGTGCCAGCAGTTACTCTAGTTTCTACGAGCAGTACTTC.

This chain links TRBV20-1 with TRBJ2-2; D is ambiguous. Germline CDR1 and CDR2: DFQATT and SNEGSKA (reference sequence). The CDR3 runs to 16 residues. The V end lost 2 bases, the J end lost 0 bases, and 13 bases lay between the germline ends. CDR3 DNA sequence: TGCAGTGCTAGATCCCTTAGGAACGCGAACACCGGGGAGCTGTTTTTT. As protein: CSARSLRNANTGELFF.

This clonotype has just a few counts. V is TRBV5-6 and J is TRBJ2-1; D unclear. The CDR3 length is 13 residues. Germline CDR1 and CDR2: SGHDT and YYEEEE. The V end lost 4 bases, the J end lost 7 bases, and 12 bases lay between the germline ends. CDR3 sequence: CASSLMEGNEQFF. Written as DNA, the CDR3 is TGTGCCAGCAGCCTTATGGAAGGGAATGAGCAGTTCTTC.

This clonotype showed up just a few times. The chain has TRBV5-8 and TRBJ1-5, with D unresolved. The CDR3 totals 12 residues. Trimming cost V 4 bases and J 7 bases, with 9 bases left between them. Germline CDR1 reads SGHTS; CDR2 reads YDEGEE. CDR3 region: CASSHGGQPQHF. Written as DNA, the CDR3 is TGTGCCAGCAGCCATGGAGGGCAGCCCCAGCATTTT.

This chain joins TRBV6-2 or TRBV6-3 and TRBJ2-7; unclear D gene. The CDR3 runs to 12 residues. Per the germline V gene, CDR1 is MNHEY and CDR2 is SVGEGT. V lost 5 bases and J 6 bases, leaving 11 bases between the germline ends. The DNA for the CDR3 is TGTGCCAGCAGTGTTAAGGTATCCGAGCAGTACTTC. Its protein is CASSVKVSEQYF.

This clonotype was seen a few times. The chain links TRBV20-1 to TRBJ2-2; tentative D call: TRBD2 (5 bases). Germline CDR1 and CDR2: DFQATT and SNEGSKA (reference sequence). The CDR3 is 14 residues long. V was shortened by 3 bases and J by 4 bases, with 12 bases between the two germline ends. The DNA for the CDR3 is TGCAGTGCTAGGTCGGGAACGTCCACCGGGGAGCTGTTTTTT. Translation gives CSARSGTSTGELFF.

The CDR3 sequence is CASTSPGGQGRRGELFF. CDR3 DNA: TGTGCCAGCACCTCCCCAGGGGGGCAGGGGAGGCGCGGGGAGCTGTTTTTT. The J gene is TRBJ2-2, the V gene TRBV25-1, with TRBD1 as a possible D gene (7 bases). With 7 bases removed from V and 7 bases from J, the gap between germline ends came to 25 bases. In germline, CDR1 is MGHDK, CDR2 SYGVNS. CDR3 length equals 17 residues.